What follows are 17 T cell receptor beta chains derived from one specimen sequenced in a study of cytomegalovirus exposure and HLA in healthy donors. PCR amplification relied on 60 Vbeta primers (plus 13 Jbeta primers). The repertoire was sequenced with immunoSEQ multiplex PCR; TCRdb's copy has only in-frame clones and lacks some. The sample lists roughly 150,000 clones, 65% to 70% occurring once. The sample comprised PBMCs. The receptors originated from a man younger than 45 in good health and CMV-seropositive.

The J gene is TRBJ2-1, the V gene TRBV19, with D maybe TRBD2 (6 bases). The CDR3 has 16 residues. V was shortened by 3 bases and J by 5 bases, with 17 bases between the two germline ends. CDR1 LNHDA and CDR2 SQIVND come from the germline V gene (reference sequence). CDR3 residues: CASSMVTLAGHNEQFF. CDR3 sequence (DNA): TGTGCCAGTAGTATGGTGACATTGGCGGGACACAATGAGCAGTTCTTC. Full variable domain (rest looked up from reference TRBV19 and TRBJ2-1): DGGITQSPKYLFRKEGQNVTLSCEQNLNHDAMYWYRQDPGQGLRLIYYSQIVNDFQKGDIAEGYSVSREKKESFPLTVTSAQKNPTAFYLCASSMVTLAGHNEQFFGPGTRLTVL.

This chain joins TRBV4-1 and TRBJ2-5; a possible D gene is TRBD2 (5 bases). The J call may be mistaken, given a closer DNA end match to TRBJ2-7. From germline, CDR1 is MGHRA and CDR2 YSYEKL. The CDR3 totals 14 residues. CDR3 bases: TGCGCCAGCAGCCTCCTGAGCGGCTCCTACGAGCAGTACTTC. Amino acids: CASSLLSGSYEQYF.

The CDR3: CASSSGTNQPQHF. CDR3 nucleotide sequence: TGTGCCAGCAGTTCGGGGACAAATCAGCCCCAGCATTTT. The V call is TRBV28, the J call TRBJ1-5; D possibly corresponds to TRBD1 (6 bases). This CDR3 has 13 residues. The V and J ends lost 4 bases and 4 bases respectively, with 8 bases between them. The germline V gene has CDR1 MDHEN and CDR2 SYDVKM.

The chain joins TRBV4-1 to TRBJ2-1, with D possibly being TRBD2 (5 bases). Germline V gene lookup returns CDR1 MGHRA and CDR2 YSYEKL. The CDR3 runs to 18 residues. Between the trimmed V and J ends, which lost 1 base and 0 bases, there was a span of 16 bases. CDR3 DNA sequence: TGCGCCAGCAGCCAAGCTACCCTGCGGGTGAGCTCCTACAATGAGCAGTTCTTC. As protein: CASSQATLRVSSYNEQFF.

The genes are TRBV5-5 and TRBJ1-2; 9 nucleotides agree with TRBD1. CDR1 is SGHKS and CDR2 is YYEKEE in the germline V gene (reference sequence). The J segment lost 5 bases and the V segment lost 4 bases, leaving 6 bases of the junction unmatched. The CDR3 has 14 residues. The CDR3 coding sequence is TGTGCCAGCAGCCCGGGACAGGGCGTGTATGGCTACACCTTC. The encoded protein is CASSPGQGVYGYTF.

A note on this clone: One junction end disagrees with the germline gene, perhaps due to a read error. This chain uses TRBV27 with TRBJ1-6, with 9 bases fitting TRBD1. The CDR3 length is 14 residues. Germline V gives CDR1 MNHEY, CDR2 SMNVEV (reference sequence). CDR3 sequence (DNA): TGTGCCAGCAGTTCAACCGCTGAGGGACAGGGACTATGGTTT. Amino acids: CASSSTAEGQGLWF.

The V and J genes are TRBV18 and TRBJ2-7; D might be TRBD1 (6 bases). The CDR3 length is 16 residues. Trimming left V 5 bases short and J 3 bases short, with 20 bases between. Germline V gives CDR1 KGHSH, CDR2 LQKENI. The CDR3 sequence is CASSSLGNRESYEQYF. The CDR3 nucleotides read TGTGCCAGCTCATCATTAGGGAACAGGGAGAGCTACGAGCAGTACTTC.

This chain links TRBV5-8 with TRBJ1-5; TRBD1 might be the D (6 bases). Trimming stripped 4 bases from V and 0 bases from J, with 11 bases between. This CDR3 is built from 15 residues. Germline CDR1 is SGHTS and CDR2 is YDEGEE. The CDR3 DNA reads as TGTGCCAGCAGCCCAGGACAGAGTAGCAATCAGCCCCAGCATTTT. Amino acid sequence: CASSPGQSSNQPQHF.

V gene TRBV7-9 combines with J gene TRBJ2-7, with D unresolved. The CDR3 is 11 residues long. The germline gives CDR1 SEHNR, CDR2 FQNEAQ (reference sequence). Trimming removed 5 bases from V and 3 bases from J, with 5 bases in between. The CDR3 reads CASSPFYEQYF. The CDR3 bases are TGTGCCAGCAGCCCCTTCTACGAGCAGTACTTC.

V and J are TRBV29-1 and TRBJ1-2; 10 bases map to TRBD1. The length of the CDR3 is 13 residues. The J segment lost 8 bases and the V segment lost 6 bases, leaving 9 bases of the junction unmatched. Germline V gene data show CDR1 as SQVTM and CDR2 as ANQGSEA. Here the CDR3 reads CSVGQGDVRGYTF. The CDR3 DNA sequence: TGCAGCGTAGGACAGGGGGATGTGAGGGGCTACACCTTC.

The count of this clone is one. The rearrangement joins TRBV29-1 to TRBJ2-7; 10 nucleotides align to TRBD1. Germline V CDR1 and CDR2: SQVTM, ANQGSEA. This CDR3 region has 14 residues. With V trimmed by 6 bases and J by 9 bases, 14 bases remained unmatched. The CDR3 sequence is CSVGGQGSSLVQYF. Written as DNA, the CDR3 is TGCAGCGTCGGGGGACAGGGGTCTTCTCTAGTGCAGTACTTC.

The chain combines TRBV11-3 with TRBJ2-7, with D possibly matching TRBD1 (5 bases). Germline CDR1 and CDR2: SGHNT and YENEEA. With 3 bases removed from V and 4 bases from J, the gap between germline ends came to 13 bases. The CDR3 length is 14 residues. The CDR3 DNA reads TGTGCCAGCAGCTTTCCAGGGAAGTGGTACGAGCAGTACTTC. Translated: CASSFPGKWYEQYF.

J is TRBJ2-7 and V is TRBV4-1; 11 nucleotides agree with TRBD2. The germline gives CDR1 MGHRA, CDR2 YSYEKL. Trimming removed 5 bases from V and 2 bases from J; junction bases left unmatched: 2. This CDR3 has 14 residues. The CDR3 sequence is CASSEGLAAYEQYF. The CDR3 DNA reads TGCGCCAGCAGCGAGGGACTAGCGGCCTACGAGCAGTACTTC.

V gene TRBV7-9 combines with J gene TRBJ2-1; 9 nucleotides line up with TRBD2. This CDR3 is 18 amino acids long. Trimming cost V 1 base and J 3 bases; bases outside gene matches: 10. CDR1 is SEHNR and CDR2 is FQNEAQ in the germline V gene (reference sequence). CDR3 region: CASSLVWAREGLYNEQFF. The CDR3 DNA sequence: TGTGCCAGCAGCTTAGTGTGGGCGCGGGAGGGCCTCTACAATGAGCAGTTCTTC.

CDR3 in amino acids: CSAPDSSEAFF. Here the CDR3 DNA reads TGCAGTGCCCCTGACAGTTCTGAAGCTTTCTTT. The chain joins TRBV20-1 to TRBJ1-1; D is perhaps TRBD1 (5 bases). CDR1 and CDR2 (germline): DFQATT, SNEGSKA (reference sequence). The CDR3 contains 11 residues. Trimming removed 6 bases at V and 6 bases at J, with 11 bases between.

The chain is built from TRBV6-1 and TRBJ1-1; no definite D call. Germline lookup yields CDR1 MNHNS and CDR2 SASEGT. The CDR3 runs to 12 residues. V was cut by 6 bases and J by 5 bases, with 10 bases left in between. The CDR3 loop reads CASRTLLTEAFF. The CDR3 coding sequence is TGTGCCAGCAGGACACTGCTTACTGAAGCTTTCTTT.

The chain recombines TRBV30 with TRBJ2-5, with 7 bases identical to TRBD1. V shed 3 bases and J 0 bases; nucleotides not matched to a gene: 7. CDR1 is GTSNPN and CDR2 is SVGIG in the germline V gene (reference sequence). The CDR3 spans 15 residues. This chain's CDR3 is CAWSPGQKYQETQYF. As DNA, the CDR3 is TGTGCCTGGAGCCCGGGACAGAAGTACCAAGAGACCCAGTACTTC.